A single TCR beta chain is shown here with its context. This entry comes from a study of blood T cell repertoires in COVID-19. Study as a whole: Collection of acute and convalescent COVID-19 samples took place in the United States, Italy and Spain. PBMCs, B-cell-depleted T cells, or T cells were the source of the cDNA or gDNA that made up the material.

Original analysis: Amplification from reference gene primers served as the basis for estimated nucleated cell counts. Data came from immunoSEQ multiplex PCR; TCRdb stores just in-frame clones and leaves some out. V, J and clone size are taken as reported in that table, and D and trimming were inferred from the DNA itself. The repertoire has almost 90,000 clones, 88% of them found once; the top ten carry roughly 10%. The CDR3 is 14 amino acids. V was pared by 7 bases and J by 0 bases, with 12 bases between. Germline V gene sequence: CDR1 MDHEN, CDR2 SYDVKM. The J gene is TRBJ1-1, the V gene TRBV28; D not certain. This TCR derives from a man at least 80 years old with acute or convalescent COVID-19. Sequenced sample: peripheral blood. The DNA of the CDR3 is TGTGCCAGCAACCTACCGGGAGTGAACACTGAAGCTTTCTTT. Protein product: CASNLPGVNTEAFF. Looking up the rest from reference TRBV28 and TRBJ1-1 gives the full variable domain: DVKVTQSSRYLVKRTGEKVFLECVQDMDHENMFWYRQDPGLGLRLIYFSYDVKMKEKGDIPEGYSVSREKKERFSLILESASTNQTSMYLCASNLPGVNTEAFFGQGTRLTVV.